Listed here are 2 T cell receptor beta chains from one sample, sequenced in a study of blood T cell repertoires in COVID-19. Profiled with immunoSEQ multiplex PCR; TCRdb holds only in-frame clones, not every one. This table has approximately 400,000 clones, roughly 86% appearing once. The sequencing sample was made of PBMCs or T cells enriched from blood (not recorded which). These TCRs come from a young man who had recovered from COVID-19.

Notes on this clone: In the same sample, other DNA sequences code for this CDR3. The V gene is TRBV3-1 (or the pseudogene TRBV3-2), the J gene TRBJ1-5; D not certain. CDR1 and CDR2 from the germline V gene are LGHDT and YNNKEL (reference sequence). CDR3 length equals 13 residues. V was cut by 3 bases and J by 3 bases, with 6 bases left in between. The CDR3 here is CASSQAVNQPQHF. The CDR3 DNA reads as TGTGCCAGCAGCCAGGCAGTCAATCAGCCCCAGCATTTT.

This clone came up once. V and J are TRBV5-4 and TRBJ1-1, with 8 positions matching TRBD1. The CDR3 consists of 15 residues. Germline assignment: CDR1 SGHNT and CDR2 YYREEE (reference sequence). V lost 1 base, J lost 0 bases, and 2 bases stayed unmatched. The CDR3 reads CASSLPGQVNTEAFF. CDR3 DNA sequence: TGTGCCAGCAGCTTGCCGGGACAGGTGAACACTGAAGCTTTCTTT. Drawing the rest from reference TRBV5-4 and TRBJ1-1, the complete variable domain is ETGVTQSPTHLIKTRGQQVTLRCSSQSGHNTVSWYQQALGQGPQFIFQYYREEENGRGNFPPRFSGLQFPNYSSELNVNALELDDSALYLCASSLPGQVNTEAFFGQGTRLTVV.